This TCR beta chain was observed in a study of OX40 agonist ivuxolimab in advanced cancers. At the level of the whole study: The costimulatory receptor OX40 (CD134) was targeted by ivuxolimab, a fully human IgG2 agonistic monoclonal antibody. Intravenous ivuxolimab was administered to patients every 2 weeks at six dose levels: 0.01, 0.1, 0.3, 1.5, 3 and 10 mg/kg. Among the approximately 54 dose-escalation patients, 19 had hepatocellular carcinoma, 15 or so melanoma, 9 renal cell carcinoma and 9 head and neck cancer. A male proportion of nearly 85% and a mean age of 60 years, ranging from about 23 to 90, were recorded for the dose-escalation cohort. Patients were allowed to have had prior anti-PD-1, anti-PD-L1 or anti-CTLA-4 therapy, and approximately 40% of the dose-escalation patients had been treated with checkpoint inhibitors. Three dose-escalation patients achieved partial responses, one with hepatocellular carcinoma and two with cutaneous melanoma. The point of sequencing TCRbeta in the periphery was to test whether ivuxolimab changed TCR sequence diversity and drove clonal T-cell expansion. The monotherapy dose-escalation portion (N ≈ 50 patients) of the phase I ivuxolimab trial is reported in the paper.

Here V drops 2 bases and J drops 1 base, and the junction holds 7 bases not matched to any gene. The CDR3 runs 16 residues from the cysteine to the phenylalanine. CDR3 DNA only is kept here, 48 bases in frame from base 1. CDR1 is given as MDHEN and CDR2 as SYDVKM, both from the germline V gene. Notes on this clone: The specificity of this receptor is unknown. No base-level quality is on record; no much larger clone is a single base apart.

Genomic DNA was extracted from sorted cells for sequencing of the TCRbeta CDR3 region. The immunoSEQ Assay was used to sequence the TCRbeta CDR3 regions. This immuneACCESS table, as held by TCRdb, lists in-frame sequences with V and J called but not all clones. Of the missing ones, under half trace to an unresolved V gene in checked studies; the others have no known cause. Present in this sample are 50,000 or so clones, approximately 92% of which were seen just once. Approximately 23% of the sample comes from the top ten. The trial excluded patients who had a history of autoimmune disease or were on systemic immunosuppression. Peripheral blood for TCR sequencing was drawn from every dose cohort at baseline, at cycle 4 day 1 and at cycle 7 day 1. Samples were obtained from an open-label, multicenter, first-in-human phase I dose-escalation trial of ivuxolimab. The trial enrolled adults with locally advanced or metastatic head and neck squamous cell, hepatocellular, melanoma or renal cell carcinoma. CD4+ and CD8+ T cells were sorted separately from peripheral blood before TCR sequencing.

The paper as a whole reports these results and caveats: Low levels of normalized T-cell clonal expansion were also seen in some patients who did not respond. Antigen specificity was not determined for the clonally expanded peripheral T cells. After ivuxolimab, expanded clones were on average more numerous among CD8+ T cells than among CD4+ T cells. In the 0.1-3.0 mg/kg groups, partial responders had among the lowest normalized peripheral clonal expansion, particularly in CD8+ T cells. At doses from 0.1 to 3.0 mg/kg, clonal expansion was seen in both CD4+ and CD8+ blood T cells between baseline and week 6.

Recombination linked TRBV28 to TRBJ1-1; 7 bases in the junction line up with TRBD1. This TCR was recovered from an adult with an advanced solid tumor such as melanoma, head and neck, liver or kidney cancer. The material was CD4+ or CD8+ T cells sorted from blood, obtained in a trial of the OX40 agonist ivuxolimab. The DNA sequence follows: TGTGCCAGCAGTTTACTGGGGGGACAGCCGAACACTGAAGCTTTCTTT. Translated, this is CASSLLGGQPNTEAFF.